A single sample is the source of the 9 T cell receptor beta chains below, sequenced in a study of shared clonotypes between healthy human individuals. Positive CCR7 selection of CD45RO-negative cells yielded the naive CD8 cells, and terminally differentiated effector memory CD45RA+ cells were excluded. Data came from immunoSEQ multiplex PCR; TCRdb stores just in-frame clones and leaves some out. The sample holds millions of clones; roughly 95% are singletons and the top ten take 0.9% to 1.4%. Sequencing used naive CD8+ T cells sorted from blood. The receptors shown here come from a young man in good health.

J is TRBJ2-1 and V is TRBV27; 10 nucleotides line up with TRBD2. With 2 bases clipped from V and 1 base from J, the junction kept 2 bases outside the gene matches. Germline CDR1 MNHEY, CDR2 SMNVEV (reference sequence). CDR3 length: 16 amino acids. The CDR3 bases are TGTGCCAGCAGTTTAGGGACTAGCGCATCCTACAATGAGCAGTTCTTC. This codes for CASSLGTSASYNEQFF.

V usage is TRBV5-6 and J usage is TRBJ2-1; 7 nucleotides agree with TRBD2. Germline assignment: CDR1 SGHDT and CDR2 YYEEEE. Germline trimming cut 1 base from V and 8 bases from J; bases unmatched to any gene: 6. CDR3 length equals 14 residues. The CDR3 coding sequence is TGTGCCAGCAGCTTGAGGGCGGGAGTCTATGAGCAGTTCTTC. This encodes CASSLRAGVYEQFF.

V and J are TRBV7-9 and TRBJ2-7; 10 positions agree with TRBD1. This CDR3 region has 16 residues. Germline V CDR1 and CDR2: SEHNR, FQNEAQ (reference sequence). Losses at the gene ends were 5 bases for V and 2 bases for J; bases not matched to a gene: 9. The CDR3, as DNA: TGTGCCAGCAGCCCACAGCCGGGACAGGGGACCTACGAGCAGTACTTC. Protein sequence: CASSPQPGQGTYEQYF.

A single count supports this clone. The chain recombines TRBV4-1 with TRBJ1-1; D call uncertain. V lost 5 bases and J lost 1, with 11 bases in between. The CDR3 is made up of 14 amino acids. Germline lookup yields CDR1 MGHRA and CDR2 YSYEKL. Here the CDR3 reads CASSYDTRNTEAFF. In DNA, the CDR3 is TGCGCCAGCAGCTACGACACAAGGAACACTGAAGCTTTCTTT.

This clone has more than one count but fewer than ten. The chain uses TRBV28 and TRBJ1-5; 8 bases align to TRBD1. The CDR3 is made up of 16 amino acids. The ends lost 6 bases at V and 5 bases at J; junction bases unmatched: 12. CDR1 is MDHEN, CDR2 SYDVKM, per germline. This CDR3 reads CASSRETGGFYQPQHF. The CDR3 bases are TGTGCCAGCAGCCGAGAAACAGGGGGATTCTATCAGCCCCAGCATTTT.

Regarding this clone: This same CDR3 is encoded by further DNA sequences in the sample. The rearrangement joins TRBV4-1 to TRBJ2-7; D uncertain. Trimming took 1 base from V and 4 from J, leaving 5 bases between them. The CDR3 is 12 residues long. Germline loops: CDR1 MGHRA, CDR2 YSYEKL. CDR3 bases: TGCGCCAGCAGCCAAGGGGGTTACGAGCAGTACTTC. Its translation is CASSQGGYEQYF.

The V and J genes are TRBV7-9 and TRBJ2-5; 10 bases are a match to TRBD2. J lost 4 bases, V lost 2 bases, and 4 bases had no gene match. CDR3 length: 15 amino acids. In germline, CDR1 is SEHNR, CDR2 FQNEAQ (reference sequence). The CDR3 loop reads CASSLLAGEAETQYF. CDR3 coding DNA: TGTGCCAGCAGCTTACTAGCGGGAGAGGCAGAGACCCAGTACTTC.

The chain combines TRBV27 with TRBJ2-7; tentatively, D is TRBD2 (6 bases). The CDR3 runs 16 residues. CDR1 is MNHEY and CDR2 is SMNVEV in the germline V gene (reference sequence). The V end was cut by 8 bases, the J end by 0 bases, with 20 bases between. CDR3 DNA: TGTGCCAGCGTGGGGGTCGTAACGACTAGCTCCTACGAGCAGTACTTC. It encodes CASVGVVTTSSYEQYF.

This clone was seen a single time. This chain joins TRBV6-6 and TRBJ2-2; D unresolved. The CDR3 sequence is 13 residues long. Deletions cut 8 bases from V and 2 bases from J, with 9 bases between. Germline-derived CDR1 and CDR2 are MNHNY and SVGAGI (reference sequence). CDR3 protein: CASHPTNTGELFF. For the CDR3, the DNA is TGTGCCAGCCATCCGACCAACACCGGGGAGCTGTTTTTT.